The 9 T cell receptor beta chains presented below share a single source sample, sequenced in a study of T cell changes during pregnancy in multiple sclerosis. Libraries were prepared by immunoSEQ multiplex PCR; TCRdb keeps only in-frame clonotypes and omits some of them. The table has over 70,000 clones, 90% to 95% seen once; the top ten hold less than 2.5%. Specimen: peripheral blood, collected in the third trimester of pregnancy. These receptor sequences come from a female donor with multiple sclerosis, enrolled in a pregnancy study.

A single count supports this clone. This chain uses TRBV27 with TRBJ2-7; maybe TRBD2 (5 bases). V dropped 3 bases and J dropped 0 bases, with 9 bases sitting between them. The CDR3 spans 14 residues. CDR1 MNHEY and CDR2 SMNVEV come from the germline V gene (reference sequence). CDR3 sequence reads: CASSLRGYSYEQYF. DNA of the CDR3: TGTGCCAGCAGTTTGAGAGGGTACTCCTACGAGCAGTACTTC.

The chain uses TRBV27 and TRBJ1-4; no clear D. Trimming removed 2 bases at V and 4 bases at J, with 5 bases between. CDR1 and CDR2 (germline): MNHEY, SMNVEV (reference sequence). There are 13 residues in the CDR3. The CDR3 loop is CASSLGSNEKLFF. The CDR3 DNA is TGTGCCAGCAGTTTAGGTAGTAATGAAAAACTGTTTTTT.

The V call is TRBV2, the J call TRBJ2-7; 8 bases map to TRBD1. Germline-derived CDR1 and CDR2 are SNHLY and FYNNEI. J gave up 4 bases and V 7 bases, and 3 bases lay outside the gene matches. The CDR3 extends over 12 amino acids. The DNA of the CDR3 is TGTGCCAGCAAGCAGGGGGCTTACGAGCAGTACTTC. Its protein is CASKQGAYEQYF.

This clone showed up just once. The gene calls are TRBV7-2 and TRBJ1-2; no clear D gene. This CDR3 spans 12 amino acids. The germline V gene encodes CDR1 SGHTA and CDR2 FQGNSA. Trimming stripped 3 bases from V and 5 bases from J, with 7 bases between. Here the CDR3 DNA reads TGTGCCAGCAGCTTCCCGGGGTATGGCTACACCTTC. Its translation is CASSFPGYGYTF.

The V and J genes are TRBV7-8 and TRBJ2-5; tentative D call: TRBD2 (6 bases). Germline V CDR1 and CDR2: SGHVS, FQNEAQ. The V end lost 1 base, the J end lost 1 base, and 7 bases lay between the germline ends. CDR3 length: 14 amino acids. Here the CDR3 DNA reads TGTGCCAGCAGCTTAGGGACTACCCAAGAGACCCAGTACTTC. Its protein is CASSLGTTQETQYF.

The rearrangement links TRBV6-5 to TRBJ1-1; D not resolved. V lost 2 bases, J lost 3 bases, and 13 bases lay in between. This CDR3 is built from 15 residues. The germline CDR1 and CDR2 sequences are MNHEY and SVGAGI. The CDR3 region has the DNA TGTGCCAGCAGTTACGGAACCGGGGTGGACACTGAAGCTTTCTTT. As protein: CASSYGTGVDTEAFF.

The V gene is TRBV28, the J gene TRBJ2-6; D gene ambiguous. The V end lost 7 bases, the J end lost 0 bases, and 10 bases lay between the germline ends. This CDR3 has 15 residues. Per the germline V gene, CDR1 is MDHEN and CDR2 is SYDVKM. The CDR3 region is CASTTAYSGANVLTF. The CDR3 region has the DNA TGTGCCAGCACCACTGCCTACTCTGGGGCCAACGTCCTGACTTTC.

The chain couples TRBV11-3 to TRBJ2-3; 11 bases fit TRBD2. Germline CDR1 is SGHNT and CDR2 is YENEEA. The CDR3 loop spans 15 amino acids. V gave up 5 bases and J gave up 6 bases; unmatched junction bases: 7. CDR3 region: CASSGGLAEGDTQYF. The CDR3 DNA follows: TGTGCCAGCAGCGGGGGACTAGCGGAGGGGGATACGCAGTATTTT.

This clone has only one observation. V usage is TRBV7-2 and J usage is TRBJ2-1; 11 bases are shared with TRBD2. Germline V CDR1 and CDR2: SGHTA, FQGNSA. Trimming removed 4 bases from V and 9 bases from J; junction bases left unmatched: 8. There are 15 residues in the CDR3. CDR3 sequence reads: CASSSTSGRWIEQFF. CDR3 DNA: TGTGCCAGCAGCTCCACTAGCGGGAGATGGATTGAGCAGTTCTTC.